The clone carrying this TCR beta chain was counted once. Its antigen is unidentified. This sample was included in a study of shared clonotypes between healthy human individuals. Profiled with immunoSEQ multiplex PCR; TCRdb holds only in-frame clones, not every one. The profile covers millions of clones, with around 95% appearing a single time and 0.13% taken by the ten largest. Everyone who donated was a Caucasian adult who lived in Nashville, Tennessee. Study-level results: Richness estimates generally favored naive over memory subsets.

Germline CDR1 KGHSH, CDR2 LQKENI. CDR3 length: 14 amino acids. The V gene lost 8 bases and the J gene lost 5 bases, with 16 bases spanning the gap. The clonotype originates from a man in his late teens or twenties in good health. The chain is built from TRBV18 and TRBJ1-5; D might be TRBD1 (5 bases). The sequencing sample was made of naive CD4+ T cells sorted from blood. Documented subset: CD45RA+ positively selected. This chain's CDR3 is CASRSGVQHQPQHF. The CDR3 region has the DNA TGTGCCAGCCGCTCGGGGGTCCAGCATCAGCCCCAGCATTTT.